This T cell receptor (beta chain) was sequenced in a study of blood T cells in healthy people across ages. The CDR3 loop spans 15 amino acids. With 0 bases clipped from V and 5 bases from J, the junction kept 6 bases outside the gene matches. Study observations and caveats: Diversity was estimated from one million T cells, and these estimates were considered underestimates.

Combining a sample-barcoded 5' primer with a J-beta primer mix, a second PCR ran for about 7 to 11 cycles. A single record per CDR3 protein comes from TCRdb applying MiXCR to the 5' RACE reads. The sample comprises under 1 million distinct CDR3 sequences, around two fifths of which are singletons, and about 21% rests with the top ten. Details on this clonotype: No antigen is known for it.

The sample consisted of blood. The chain links TRBV12-3 or TRBV12-4 to TRBJ1-1; TRBD1 aligns across 7 bases. This TCR came from a man in his 60s in good health. The CDR3 nucleotides read TGTGCCAGCAGTTTAGCCGCGACAGGGAGAACTGAAGCTTTCTTT. Translation: CASSLAATGRTEAFF.